This T cell receptor beta chain originates from a study of Graves' ophthalmopathy and Graves' hyperthyroidism. Beta-chain TCR CDR3 regions were amplified from RNA transcripts. Second-round multiplex PCR came after a first-round RT-PCR that employed HTBI primers. TCRdb passed the multiplex PCR reads through MiXCR, listing each CDR3 protein once. The data hold hundreds of thousands of distinct CDR3 sequences, with roughly 41% observed a single time. Trimming removed 5 bases from V and 1 base from J; junction bases left unmatched: 7. CDR1 and CDR2 from the germline V gene are SGHVS and FQNEAQ. The CDR3 totals 16 residues.

The sample comprised peripheral blood. The chain uses TRBV7-8 and TRBJ2-5; 10 bases are shared with TRBD2. The origin of this receptor is an adult man with Graves' ophthalmopathy. DNA of the CDR3: TGTGCCAGCAGCCAAACAGCGGGGGGGCCCCAAGAGACCCAGTACTTC. It specifies CASSQTAGGPQETQYF.